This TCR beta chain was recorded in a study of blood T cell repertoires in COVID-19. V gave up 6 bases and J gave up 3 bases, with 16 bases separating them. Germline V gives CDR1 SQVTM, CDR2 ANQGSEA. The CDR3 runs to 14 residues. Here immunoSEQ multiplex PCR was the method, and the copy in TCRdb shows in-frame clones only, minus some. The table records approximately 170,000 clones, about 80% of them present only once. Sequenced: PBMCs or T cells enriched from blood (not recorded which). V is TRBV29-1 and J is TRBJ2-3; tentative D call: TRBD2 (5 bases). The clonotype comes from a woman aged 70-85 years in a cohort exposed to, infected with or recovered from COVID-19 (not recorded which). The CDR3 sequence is CSVDPGDGTDTQYF. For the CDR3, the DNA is TGCAGCGTCGACCCCGGGGATGGGACAGATACGCAGTATTTT.